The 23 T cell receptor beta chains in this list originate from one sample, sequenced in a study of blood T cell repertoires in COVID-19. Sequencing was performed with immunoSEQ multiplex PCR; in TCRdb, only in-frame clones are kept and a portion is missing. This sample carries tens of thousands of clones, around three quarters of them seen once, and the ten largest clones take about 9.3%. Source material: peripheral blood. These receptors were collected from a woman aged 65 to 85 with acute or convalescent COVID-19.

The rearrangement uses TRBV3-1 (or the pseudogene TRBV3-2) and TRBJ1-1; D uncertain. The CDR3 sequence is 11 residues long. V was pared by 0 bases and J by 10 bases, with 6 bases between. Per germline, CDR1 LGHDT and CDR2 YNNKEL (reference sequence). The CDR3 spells CASSQEGGAFF. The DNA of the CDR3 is TGTGCCAGCAGCCAAGAGGGAGGAGCTTTCTTT.

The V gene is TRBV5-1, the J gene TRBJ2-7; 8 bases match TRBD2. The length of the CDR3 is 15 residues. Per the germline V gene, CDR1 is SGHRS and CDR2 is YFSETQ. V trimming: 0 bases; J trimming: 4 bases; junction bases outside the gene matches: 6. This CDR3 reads CASSLVREGPYEQYF. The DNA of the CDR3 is TGCGCCAGCAGCTTGGTCCGGGAGGGCCCGTACGAGCAGTACTTC.

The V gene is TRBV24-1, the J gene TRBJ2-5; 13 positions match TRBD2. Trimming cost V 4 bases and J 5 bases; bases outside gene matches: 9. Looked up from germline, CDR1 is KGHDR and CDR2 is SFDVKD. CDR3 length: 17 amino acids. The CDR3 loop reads CATSEGRTSGRVETQYF. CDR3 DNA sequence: TGTGCCACCAGTGAGGGCAGGACTAGCGGGAGAGTGGAGACCCAGTACTTC.

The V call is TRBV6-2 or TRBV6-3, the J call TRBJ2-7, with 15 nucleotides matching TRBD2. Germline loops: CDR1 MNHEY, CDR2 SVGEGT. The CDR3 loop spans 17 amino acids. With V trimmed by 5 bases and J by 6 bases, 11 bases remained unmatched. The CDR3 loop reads CASSPYRTSGRAAEQYF. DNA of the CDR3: TGTGCCAGCAGTCCCTACCGGACTAGCGGGAGGGCAGCCGAGCAGTACTTC.

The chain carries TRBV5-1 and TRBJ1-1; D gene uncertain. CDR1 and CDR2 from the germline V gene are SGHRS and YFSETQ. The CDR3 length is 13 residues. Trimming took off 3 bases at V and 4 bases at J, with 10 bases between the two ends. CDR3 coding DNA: TGCGCCAGCAGCTCTAGTGTAGGCACTGAAGCTTTCTTT. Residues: CASSSSVGTEAFF.

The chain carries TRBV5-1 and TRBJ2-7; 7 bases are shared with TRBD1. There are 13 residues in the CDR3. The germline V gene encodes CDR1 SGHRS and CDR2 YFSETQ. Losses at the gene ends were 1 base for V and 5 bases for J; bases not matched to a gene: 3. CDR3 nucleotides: TGCGCCAGCAGCTTGACAGGGGTCCACGAGCAGTACTTC. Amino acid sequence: CASSLTGVHEQYF.

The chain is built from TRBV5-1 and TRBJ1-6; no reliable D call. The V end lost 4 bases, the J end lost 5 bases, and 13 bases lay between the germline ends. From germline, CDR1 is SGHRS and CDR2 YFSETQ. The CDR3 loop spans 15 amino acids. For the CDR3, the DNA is TGCGCCAGCAGCGGAGCGGGTTTCGATAATTCACCCCTCCACTTT. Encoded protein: CASSGAGFDNSPLHF. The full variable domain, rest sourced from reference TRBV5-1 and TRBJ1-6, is KAGVTQTPRYLIKTRGQQVTLSCSPISGHRSVSWYQQTPGQGLQFLFEYFSETQRNKGNFPGRFSGRQFSNSRSEMNVSTLELGDSALYLCASSGAGFDNSPLHFGNGTRLTVT.

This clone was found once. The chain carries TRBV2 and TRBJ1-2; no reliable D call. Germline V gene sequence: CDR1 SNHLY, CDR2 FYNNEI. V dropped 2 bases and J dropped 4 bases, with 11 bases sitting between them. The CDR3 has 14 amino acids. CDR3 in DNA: TGTGCCAGCAGTGAACTTGCCCCAGTCTATGGCTACACCTTC. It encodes CASSELAPVYGYTF.

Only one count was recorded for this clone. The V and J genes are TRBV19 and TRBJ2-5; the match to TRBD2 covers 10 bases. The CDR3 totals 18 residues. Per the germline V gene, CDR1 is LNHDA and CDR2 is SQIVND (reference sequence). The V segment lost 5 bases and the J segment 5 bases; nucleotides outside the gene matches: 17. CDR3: CASSPGVIAGGRGETQYF. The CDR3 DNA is TGTGCCAGTAGTCCAGGGGTAATAGCGGGAGGCCGGGGGGAGACCCAGTACTTC.

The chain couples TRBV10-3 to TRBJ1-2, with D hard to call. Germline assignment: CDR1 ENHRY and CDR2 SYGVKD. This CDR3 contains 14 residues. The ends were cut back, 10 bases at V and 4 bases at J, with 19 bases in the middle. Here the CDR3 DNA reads TGTGCCACTCGGAATGGAGGAGGTCCCTATGGCTACACCTTC. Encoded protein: CATRNGGGPYGYTF.

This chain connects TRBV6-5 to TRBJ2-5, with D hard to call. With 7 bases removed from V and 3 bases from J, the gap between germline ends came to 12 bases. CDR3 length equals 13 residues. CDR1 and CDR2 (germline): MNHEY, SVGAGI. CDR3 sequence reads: CASNPLIEETQYF. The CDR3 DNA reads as TGTGCCAGCAATCCCCTTATAGAAGAGACCCAGTACTTC.

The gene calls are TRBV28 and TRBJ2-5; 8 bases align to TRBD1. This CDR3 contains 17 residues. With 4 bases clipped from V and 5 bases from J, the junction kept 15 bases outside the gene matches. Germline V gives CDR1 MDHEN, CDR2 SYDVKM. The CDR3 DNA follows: TGTGCCAGCAGTTCCGCCTGGGAAGGGACAGGTCGTGAGACCCAGTACTTC. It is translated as CASSSAWEGTGRETQYF.

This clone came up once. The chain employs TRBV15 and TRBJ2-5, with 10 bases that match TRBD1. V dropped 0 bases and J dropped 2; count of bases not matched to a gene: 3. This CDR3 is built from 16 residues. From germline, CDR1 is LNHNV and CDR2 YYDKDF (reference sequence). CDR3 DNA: TGTGCCACCAGCAGAGAGGGACAGGGGATACAAGAGACCCAGTACTTC. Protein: CATSREGQGIQETQYF.

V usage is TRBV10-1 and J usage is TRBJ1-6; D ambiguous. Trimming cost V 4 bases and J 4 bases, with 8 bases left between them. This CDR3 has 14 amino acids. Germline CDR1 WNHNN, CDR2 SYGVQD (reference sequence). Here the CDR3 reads CASSAERYNSPLHF. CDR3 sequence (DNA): TGCGCCAGCAGTGCCGAACGGTATAATTCACCCCTCCACTTT.

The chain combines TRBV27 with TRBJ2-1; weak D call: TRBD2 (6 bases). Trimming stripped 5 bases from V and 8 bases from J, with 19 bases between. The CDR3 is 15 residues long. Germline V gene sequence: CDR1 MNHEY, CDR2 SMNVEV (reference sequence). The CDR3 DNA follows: TGTGCCAGCAGTGTGCGGGGTAGGGCTTTAGATGAGCAGTTCTTC. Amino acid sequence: CASSVRGRALDEQFF.

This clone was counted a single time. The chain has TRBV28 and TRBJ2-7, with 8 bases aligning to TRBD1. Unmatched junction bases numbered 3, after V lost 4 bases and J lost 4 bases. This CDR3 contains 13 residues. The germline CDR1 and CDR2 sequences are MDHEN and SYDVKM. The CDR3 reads CASSSGGRYEQYF. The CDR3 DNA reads TGTGCCAGCAGTTCAGGGGGCCGATACGAGCAGTACTTC.

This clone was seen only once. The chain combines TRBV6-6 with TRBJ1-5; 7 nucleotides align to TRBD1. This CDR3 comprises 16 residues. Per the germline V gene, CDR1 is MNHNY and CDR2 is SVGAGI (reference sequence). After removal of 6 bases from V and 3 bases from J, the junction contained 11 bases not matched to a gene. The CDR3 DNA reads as TGTGCCAGCAGCCTCTCACAGGGGACGGACAATCAGCCCCAGCATTTT. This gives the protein CASSLSQGTDNQPQHF.

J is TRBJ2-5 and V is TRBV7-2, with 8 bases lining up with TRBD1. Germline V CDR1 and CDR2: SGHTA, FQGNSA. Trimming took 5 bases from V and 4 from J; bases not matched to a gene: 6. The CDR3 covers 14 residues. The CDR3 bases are TGTGCCAGCAGCCTCGGGACAGGTCGAGAGACCCAGTACTTC. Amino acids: CASSLGTGRETQYF. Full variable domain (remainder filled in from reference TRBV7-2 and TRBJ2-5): GAGVSQSPSNKVTEKGKDVELRCDPISGHTALYWYRQSLGQGLEFLIYFQGNSAPDKSGLPSDRFSAERTGGSVSTLTIQRTQQEDSAVYLCASSLGTGRETQYFGPGTRLLVL.

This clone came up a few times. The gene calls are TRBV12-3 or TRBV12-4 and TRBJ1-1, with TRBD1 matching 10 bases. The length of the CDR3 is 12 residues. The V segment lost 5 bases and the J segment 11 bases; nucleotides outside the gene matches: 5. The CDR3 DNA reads TGTGCCAGCAGTCTGGGGACAGGGGTGGCTTTCTTT. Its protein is CASSLGTGVAFF.

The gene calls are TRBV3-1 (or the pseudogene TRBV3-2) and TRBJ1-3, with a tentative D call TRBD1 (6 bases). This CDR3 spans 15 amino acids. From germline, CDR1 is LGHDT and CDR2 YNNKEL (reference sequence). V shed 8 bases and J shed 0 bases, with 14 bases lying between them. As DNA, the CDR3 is TGTGCCAGCGGGGCCAGGGGCACCTCTGGAAACACCATATATTTT. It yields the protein CASGARGTSGNTIYF.

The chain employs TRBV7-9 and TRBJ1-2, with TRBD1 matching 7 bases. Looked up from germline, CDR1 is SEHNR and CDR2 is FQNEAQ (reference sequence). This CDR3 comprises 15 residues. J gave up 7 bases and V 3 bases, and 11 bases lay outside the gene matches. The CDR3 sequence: CASSFTGASSFGYTF. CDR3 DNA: TGTGCCAGCAGCTTTACAGGGGCTTCTTCTTTTGGCTACACCTTC.

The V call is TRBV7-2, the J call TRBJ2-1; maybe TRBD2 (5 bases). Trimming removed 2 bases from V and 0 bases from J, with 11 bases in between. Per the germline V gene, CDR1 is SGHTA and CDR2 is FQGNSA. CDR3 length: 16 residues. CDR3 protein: CASSLIATSSYNEQFF. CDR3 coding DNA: TGTGCCAGCAGCTTAATAGCGACCAGCTCCTACAATGAGCAGTTCTTC.

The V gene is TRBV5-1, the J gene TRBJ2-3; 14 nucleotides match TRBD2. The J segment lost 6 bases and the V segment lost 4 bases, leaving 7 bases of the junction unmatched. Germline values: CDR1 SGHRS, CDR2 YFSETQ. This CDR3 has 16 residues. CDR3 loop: CASSPGLAGAADTQYF. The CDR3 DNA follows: TGCGCCAGCAGCCCGGGACTAGCGGGGGCGGCGGATACGCAGTATTTT. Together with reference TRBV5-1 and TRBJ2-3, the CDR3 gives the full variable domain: KAGVTQTPRYLIKTRGQQVTLSCSPISGHRSVSWYQQTPGQGLQFLFEYFSETQRNKGNFPGRFSGRQFSNSRSEMNVSTLELGDSALYLCASSPGLAGAADTQYFGPGTRLTVL.